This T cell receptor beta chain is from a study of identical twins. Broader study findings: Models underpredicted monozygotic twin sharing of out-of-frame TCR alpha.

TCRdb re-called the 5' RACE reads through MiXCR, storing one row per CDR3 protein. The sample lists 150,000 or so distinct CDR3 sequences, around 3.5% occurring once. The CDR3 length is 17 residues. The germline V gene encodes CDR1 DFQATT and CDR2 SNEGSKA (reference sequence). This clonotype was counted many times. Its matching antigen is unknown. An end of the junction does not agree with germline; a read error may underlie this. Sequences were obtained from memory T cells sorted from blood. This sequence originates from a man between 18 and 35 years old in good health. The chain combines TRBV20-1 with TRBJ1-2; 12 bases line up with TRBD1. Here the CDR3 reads CSARGNPGQGAWTGYTF. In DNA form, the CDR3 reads TGCAGTGCAAGAGGAAATCCGGGACAGGGGGCTTGGACTGGCTACACCTTC.